Below are 32 T cell receptor beta chains sequenced from a single sample in a study of shared clonotypes between healthy human individuals. Profiled with immunoSEQ multiplex PCR; TCRdb holds only in-frame clones, not every one. The sample comprises over a million clones, around 97% of which are singletons, and over 1% rests with the top ten. Material: naive CD4+ T cells sorted from blood. Subset given: CD45RA+ positively selected. These receptors originate from a young man in good health.

As to this clone: Other DNA sequences within the sample encode an identical CDR3. The chain links TRBV27 to TRBJ2-1; 8 bases map to TRBD2. The CDR3 is 14 amino acids. In germline, CDR1 is MNHEY, CDR2 SMNVEV (reference sequence). The V segment lost 3 bases and the J segment 7 bases; nucleotides outside the gene matches: 5. Here the CDR3 DNA reads TGTGCCAGCAGTTTGAGCGGGAGAGATAATGAGCAGTTCTTC. Protein sequence: CASSLSGRDNEQFF.

The chain recombines TRBV7-9 with TRBJ1-2; 8 positions agree with TRBD1. With 7 bases clipped from V and 2 bases from J, the junction kept 6 bases outside the gene matches. The CDR3 runs 14 residues. The germline gives CDR1 SEHNR, CDR2 FQNEAQ (reference sequence). This chain's CDR3 is CASTPPGGNYGYTF. The CDR3 DNA sequence: TGTGCCAGCACCCCGCCAGGGGGCAACTATGGCTACACCTTC.

Of note for this clone: Other DNA sequences from this sample encode an identical CDR3 as well. This chain links TRBV18 with TRBJ2-7; 7 nucleotides align to TRBD2. The CDR3 spans 14 residues. Germline V gives CDR1 KGHSH, CDR2 LQKENI. V was clipped by 3 bases and J by 2 bases; unmatched bases: 4. The CDR3 here is CASSPTGGTYEQYF. Here the CDR3 DNA reads TGTGCCAGCTCACCGACCGGGGGGACCTACGAGCAGTACTTC.

The chain uses TRBV10-3 and TRBJ2-2; 9 nucleotides agree with TRBD2. Germline V gene data show CDR1 as ENHRY and CDR2 as SYGVKD. There are 15 residues in the CDR3. The ends lost 4 bases at V and 2 bases at J; junction bases unmatched: 2. The chain's CDR3 is CAISGLAENTGELFF. The CDR3 DNA is TGTGCCATCAGTGGACTAGCGGAAAACACCGGGGAGCTGTTTTTT.

The chain is built from TRBV15 and TRBJ2-7; either TRBD1 or TRBD2 may fit D (6 bases each). V shed 0 bases and J shed 7 bases, with 10 bases lying between them. Looked up from germline, CDR1 is LNHNV and CDR2 is YYDKDF (reference sequence). The CDR3 consists of 13 residues. Written as DNA, the CDR3 is TGTGCCACCAGCAGAGATAGAGGGGGGGAGCAGTACTTC. Translated: CATSRDRGGEQYF.

The chain joins TRBV10-3 to TRBJ1-2; D not certain. The V gene's germline CDR1 is ENHRY and CDR2 SYGVKD. The V and J ends lost 7 bases and 8 bases respectively, with 17 bases between them. The CDR3 extends over 13 amino acids. CDR3 region: CAIIGEDSPGYTF. CDR3 DNA sequence: TGTGCCATCATCGGAGAGGATTCCCCCGGCTACACCTTC.

The chain recombines TRBV28 with TRBJ2-2; D is unresolved. The CDR3 covers 14 residues. CDR1 MDHEN and CDR2 SYDVKM come from the germline V gene. Trimming removed 4 bases from V and 0 bases from J, with 6 bases in between. The CDR3: CASSWAANTGELFF. In DNA form, the CDR3 reads TGTGCCAGCAGTTGGGCAGCGAACACCGGGGAGCTGTTTTTT.

The count of this clone is one. The V call is TRBV10-1, the J call TRBJ2-1, with D possibly called TRBD1 or TRBD2 (5 bases each). The V gene's germline CDR1 is WNHNN and CDR2 SYGVQD (reference sequence). CDR3 length: 15 amino acids. Trimming pared 2 bases from V and 7 bases from J, leaving 15 bases between. CDR3 residues: CASSERGVFFNEQFF. CDR3 in DNA: TGCGCCAGCAGTGAGCGGGGCGTTTTTTTTAATGAGCAGTTCTTC.

The chain is built from TRBV18 and TRBJ2-7, with 12 nucleotides matching TRBD2. Trimming at V came to 6 bases and at J to 3 bases, leaving 3 bases not matched to a gene. The CDR3 totals 14 residues. CDR1 is KGHSH, CDR2 LQKENI, per germline. CDR3 nucleotides: TGTGCCAGCTCGCTAGCGGGAGGGAGCTACGAGCAGTACTTC. Its translation is CASSLAGGSYEQYF.

The chain recombines TRBV5-5 with TRBJ2-3; unclear D gene. CDR1 is SGHKS and CDR2 is YYEKEE in the germline V gene (reference sequence). Trimming removed 0 bases from V and 6 bases from J, with 17 bases in between. The CDR3 is 16 amino acids. The CDR3, as DNA: TGTGCCAGCAGCTTGGTTCCGGCGCTCGGGCCCGATACGCAGTATTTT. It specifies CASSLVPALGPDTQYF.

This clone has a single count. This rearrangement joins TRBV18 to TRBJ2-3, with 9 bases aligning to TRBD1. The germline CDR1 and CDR2 sequences are KGHSH and LQKENI. The CDR3 has 13 amino acids. V was pared by 10 bases and J by 0 bases, with 2 bases of the junction left unmatched. The CDR3 DNA sequence: TGTGCCAACGGACAGGGGAGCACAGATACGCAGTATTTT. Translating it yields CANGQGSTDTQYF.

The J gene is TRBJ2-3, the V gene TRBV5-1; D perhaps matches TRBD2 (5 bases). Germline values: CDR1 SGHRS, CDR2 YFSETQ. V shed 0 bases and J shed 2 bases, with 10 bases lying between them. CDR3 length: 15 residues. CDR3 in amino acids: CASSLGAAITDTQYF. The CDR3 DNA reads TGCGCCAGCAGCTTGGGAGCGGCAATCACAGATACGCAGTATTTT.

V and J are TRBV15 and TRBJ1-5, with TRBD1 matching over 8 bases. This CDR3 is 16 amino acids long. Per germline, CDR1 LNHNV and CDR2 YYDKDF (reference sequence). V was pared by 2 bases and J by 6 bases, with 9 bases of the junction left unmatched. CDR3: CATSRSDRVSSQPQHF. The CDR3 DNA is TGTGCCACCAGCAGATCGGACAGGGTCAGTAGTCAGCCCCAGCATTTT.

The rearrangement links TRBV7-6 to TRBJ2-2, with no clear D. The CDR3 is 16 residues long. V lost 4 bases and J 0 bases, leaving 12 bases between the germline ends. Per the germline V gene, CDR1 is SGHVS and CDR2 is FNYEAQ. The CDR3: CASSSERVSNTGELFF. The CDR3, as DNA: TGTGCCAGCAGCTCAGAGCGAGTTTCGAACACCGGGGAGCTGTTTTTT.

With regard to this clone: In the same sample, other DNA sequences code for this CDR3. The chain is built from TRBV5-1 and TRBJ1-4, with D maybe TRBD1 (5 bases). The V gene lost 1 base and the J gene lost 6 bases, with 10 bases spanning the gap. This CDR3 is built from 14 residues. Germline-derived CDR1 and CDR2 are SGHRS and YFSETQ. The CDR3 loop is CASSLTGTDEKLFF. CDR3 DNA: TGCGCCAGCAGCTTGACCGGGACGGATGAAAAACTGTTTTTT.

The chain recombines TRBV11-2 with TRBJ2-2; TRBD1 aligns across 8 bases. The V and J ends lost 4 bases and 0 bases, in that order; junction bases with no gene match: 4. Germline V CDR1 and CDR2: SGHAT, FQNNGV. This CDR3 region has 16 residues. The CDR3 DNA follows: TGTGCCAGCAGCTGGGGACAGGACACGAACACCGGGGAGCTGTTTTTT. It is translated as CASSWGQDTNTGELFF.

The CDR3 reads CASSLSGVVMGNQPQHF. CDR3 coding DNA: TGTGCCAGCAGCTTATCCGGGGTCGTTATGGGCAATCAGCCCCAGCATTTT. The rearrangement uses TRBV7-9 and TRBJ1-5, with unresolved D. This CDR3 spans 17 amino acids. Germline CDR1 and CDR2: SEHNR and FQNEAQ (reference sequence). V dropped 2 bases and J dropped 2 bases, with 16 bases sitting between them.

The V call is TRBV4-1, the J call TRBJ2-1; TRBD2 matches 9 bases. This CDR3 is 20 amino acids long. CDR1 is MGHRA and CDR2 is YSYEKL in the germline V gene. Trimming cost V 0 bases and J 6 bases; bases outside gene matches: 18. CDR3 amino acids: CASSQDLTLAGSFWSNEQFF. CDR3 sequence (DNA): TGCGCCAGCAGCCAAGATCTTACGCTAGCGGGATCCTTCTGGAGCAATGAGCAGTTCTTC.

This clone has just one count. The V call is TRBV6-1, the J call TRBJ2-1; 7 bases align to TRBD2. CDR3 size: 16 residues. Germline-derived CDR1 and CDR2 are MNHNS and SASEGT. V trimming: 1 base; J trimming: 3 bases; junction bases outside the gene matches: 6. This chain's CDR3 is CASSEGGSSNYNEQFF. Here the CDR3 DNA reads TGTGCCAGCAGTGAAGGCGGGAGCAGCAACTACAATGAGCAGTTCTTC.

This clone appeared a single time. The chain couples TRBV6-4 to TRBJ2-1; D remains ambiguous. V lost 9 bases, J lost 8 bases, and 17 bases lay in between. The CDR3 is 13 amino acids. The germline V gene has CDR1 MRHNA and CDR2 SNTAGT. The CDR3 protein is CASFQDRDDEQFF. The CDR3 DNA is TGTGCCAGTTTCCAGGACCGTGACGATGAGCAGTTCTTC.

V gene TRBV11-2 combines with J gene TRBJ1-1, with D hard to call. Germline loops: CDR1 SGHAT, CDR2 FQNNGV. V gave up 6 bases and J gave up 4 bases, with 9 bases separating them. This CDR3 is built from 12 residues. Written as DNA, the CDR3 is TGTGCCAGCAGGGGATGGTCCACTGAAGCTTTCTTT. This translates into CASRGWSTEAFF.

A single count supports this clone. The V call is TRBV11-2, the J call TRBJ2-1; 8 positions agree with TRBD2. Per germline, CDR1 SGHAT and CDR2 FQNNGV. This CDR3 is 17 amino acids long. V was clipped by 3 bases and J by 2 bases; unmatched bases: 9. In nucleotides, the CDR3 is TGTGCCAGCAGCTTGTTACGAGTAGCGGGAACCTACAATGAGCAGTTCTTC. As protein: CASSLLRVAGTYNEQFF.

The J gene is TRBJ2-1, the V gene TRBV28, with D possibly being TRBD2 (5 bases). This CDR3 has 13 amino acids. Germline V gives CDR1 MDHEN, CDR2 SYDVKM. V was pared by 5 bases and J by 9 bases, with 14 bases between. The CDR3 region is CASSPTISVEQFF. For the CDR3, the DNA is TGTGCCAGCAGTCCGACTATCTCCGTTGAGCAGTTCTTC.

V and J are TRBV21-1 and TRBJ1-2; the table assigns TRBD1, which was not confirmed against the DNA. TRBV21-1 is deemed a pseudogene. The CDR3 is 16 residues long. CDR3: CASSNRDRALRSGYTF. In DNA form, the CDR3 reads TGTGCCAGCAGCAACCGGGACAGGGCCCTTCGGTCAGGCTACACCTTC.

The chain links TRBV10-3 to TRBJ2-3; the match to TRBD2 covers 9 bases. The V gene's germline CDR1 is ENHRY and CDR2 SYGVKD. The junction had 12 bases not matched to a gene; V was cut back by 10 bases and J by 4 bases. CDR3 length: 15 amino acids. CDR3 sequence (DNA): TGTGCCACGAGGGACTCGCGGGAGGGCCCAGATACGCAGTATTTT. Amino acid sequence: CATRDSREGPDTQYF.

This chain connects TRBV28 to TRBJ2-1; 10 bases match TRBD2. This CDR3 has 18 amino acids. Germline lookup yields CDR1 MDHEN and CDR2 SYDVKM. J lost 10 bases, V lost 1 base, and 16 bases had no gene match. The CDR3 nucleotides are TGTGCCAGCAGTTTATTCAATCTAGCGGGAGCTAACCTCGGCGAGCAGTTCTTC. Protein sequence: CASSLFNLAGANLGEQFF.

The chain employs TRBV23-1 and TRBJ2-5; D might be TRBD1 (5 bases). TRBV23-1 is placed among ORFs of uncertain function. The CDR3 covers 16 residues. Trimming pared 0 bases from V and 1 base from J, leaving 12 bases between. In DNA, the CDR3 is TGCGCCAGCAGTCAATCGAAGACAGAATTCCAAGAGACCCAGTACTTC. Translation gives CASSQSKTEFQETQYF.

This clone was observed a single time. The genes are TRBV4-3 and TRBJ2-1; 9 bases agree with TRBD2. Germline V gene lookup returns CDR1 LGHNA and CDR2 YSLEER. This CDR3 is built from 18 residues. Trimming at V came to 1 base and at J to 9 bases, leaving 16 bases not matched to a gene. The CDR3 nucleotides are TGCGCCAGCAGCCAAGCTGGATGGCGGGAGGGCCGACCGAGTGAGCAGTTCTTC. It codes for CASSQAGWREGRPSEQFF.

The V call is TRBV5-5, the J call TRBJ1-4; D call uncertain. The CDR3 runs to 14 residues. V gave up 2 bases and J gave up 4 bases, with 9 bases separating them. CDR1 SGHKS and CDR2 YYEKEE come from the germline V gene (reference sequence). The CDR3 loop is CASSLGQDNEKLFF. The CDR3 region has the DNA TGTGCCAGCAGCTTAGGCCAGGATAATGAAAAACTGTTTTTT.

CDR3 region: CASKDLNTEAFF. CDR3 DNA sequence: TGTGCCAGTAAGGACCTGAACACTGAAGCTTTCTTT. The J gene is TRBJ1-1, the V gene TRBV19; D is ambiguous. The CDR3 length is 12 residues. Trimming removed 7 bases from V and 0 bases from J, with 6 bases in between. Per the germline V gene, CDR1 is LNHDA and CDR2 is SQIVND (reference sequence). Filled out from reference TRBV19 and TRBJ1-1, the complete variable domain reads DGGITQSPKYLFRKEGQNVTLSCEQNLNHDAMYWYRQDPGQGLRLIYYSQIVNDFQKGDIAEGYSVSREKKESFPLTVTSAQKNPTAFYLCASKDLNTEAFFGQGTRLTVV.

The chain links TRBV5-4 to TRBJ2-7; the match to TRBD1 covers 8 bases. Trimming cost V 5 bases and J 6 bases; bases outside gene matches: 13. The germline V gene encodes CDR1 SGHNT and CDR2 YYREEE (reference sequence). The CDR3 is 15 amino acids. CDR3 amino acids: CASRGTGALSSEQYF. The CDR3 nucleotides read TGTGCCAGCAGAGGGACAGGAGCCCTTAGCTCCGAGCAGTACTTC.

The CDR3 DNA follows: TGCGCCAGCAGCTTGGCCCCAAGGGACAGCCAAGAGACCCAGTACTTC. It translates to CASSLAPRDSQETQYF. The chain joins TRBV5-1 to TRBJ2-5, with TRBD1 identical over 7 bases. After removal of 0 bases from V and 1 base from J, the junction contained 6 bases not matched to a gene. CDR1 is SGHRS, CDR2 YFSETQ, per germline. CDR3 size: 16 residues.